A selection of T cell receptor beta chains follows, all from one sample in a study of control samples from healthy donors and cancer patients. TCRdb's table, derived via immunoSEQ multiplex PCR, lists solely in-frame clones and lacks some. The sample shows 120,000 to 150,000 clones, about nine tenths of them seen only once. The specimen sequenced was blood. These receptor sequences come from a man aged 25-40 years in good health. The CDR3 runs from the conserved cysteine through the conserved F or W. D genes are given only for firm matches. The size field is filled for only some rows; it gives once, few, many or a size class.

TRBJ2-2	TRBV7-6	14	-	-	CASSLIANTGELFF	TGTGCCAGCAGCTTAATTGCGAACACCGGGGAGCTGTTTTTT
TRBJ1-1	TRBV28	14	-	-	CASTRDFSNTEAFF	TGTGCCAGCACTCGGGACTTCTCGAACACTGAAGCTTTCTTT
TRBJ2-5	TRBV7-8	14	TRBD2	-	CASSLVGGIETQYF	TGTGCCAGCAGCTTAGTGGGAGGGATTGAGACCCAGTACTTC
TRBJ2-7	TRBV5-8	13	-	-	CASSSNDFYEQYF	TGTGCCAGCAGCTCGAACGACTTCTACGAGCAGTACTTC
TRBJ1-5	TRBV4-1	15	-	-	CASSQDPDGYQPQHF	TGCGCCAGCAGCCAAGATCCGGACGGTTATCAGCCCCAGCATTTT
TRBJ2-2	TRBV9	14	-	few	CASRSDPGAGELFF	TGTGCCAGCAGATCCGACCCAGGGGCCGGGGAGCTGTTTTTT
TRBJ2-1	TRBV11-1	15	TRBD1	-	CASRYRDSSYNEQFF	TGTGCCAGCAGGTACCGGGACAGCTCCTACAATGAGCAGTTCTTC
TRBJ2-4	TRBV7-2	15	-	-	CASSSQWLGGDIQYF	TGTGCCAGCAGTTCCCAGTGGCTAGGGGGAGACATTCAGTACTTC
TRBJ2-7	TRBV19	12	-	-	CASSRGPYEQYF	TGTGCCAGTAGTCGGGGGCCCTACGAGCAGTACTTC
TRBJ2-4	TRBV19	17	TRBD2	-	CASSIGQRGVSKNIQYF	TGTGCCAGTAGTATTGGGCAGCGGGGGGTTTCCAAAAACATTCAGTACTTC
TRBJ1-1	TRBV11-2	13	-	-	CASSFSGPEGAFF	TGTGCCAGCAGCTTCTCAGGCCCGGAGGGGGCTTTCTTT
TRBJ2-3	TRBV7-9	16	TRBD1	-	CASSSRQGGVADTQYF	TGTGCCAGCAGCTCCCGACAGGGTGGTGTTGCAGATACGCAGTATTTT
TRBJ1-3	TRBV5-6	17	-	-	CASSLRLTGTSGNTIYF	TGTGCCAGCAGCTTGAGATTAACAGGGACCTCTGGAAACACCATATATTTT
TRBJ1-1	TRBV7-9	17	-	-	CASSLKVSGRANTEAFF	TGTGCCAGCAGCTTAAAGGTATCGGGCAGAGCGAACACTGAAGCTTTCTTT
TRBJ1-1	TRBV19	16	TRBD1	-	CASSRQQGTGVRGAFF	TGTGCCAGTAGTAGGCAACAAGGGACAGGGGTGAGGGGAGCTTTCTTT
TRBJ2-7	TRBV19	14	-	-	CASSPTRASYEQYF	TGTGCCAGTAGTCCGACCAGGGCCTCCTACGAGCAGTACTTC
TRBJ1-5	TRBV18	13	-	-	CASSPGSNQPQHF	TGTGCCAGCTCACCCGGGAGCAATCAGCCCCAGCATTTT
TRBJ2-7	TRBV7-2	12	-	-	CASSLVGYEQYF	TGTGCCAGCAGCTTAGTTGGATACGAGCAGTACTTC
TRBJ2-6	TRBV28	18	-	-	CASSLWSDRGSGANVLTF	TGTGCCAGCAGTTTATGGTCGGACCGAGGCTCTGGGGCCAACGTCCTGACTTTC
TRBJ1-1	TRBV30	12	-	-	CAWSLMNTEAFF	TGTGCCTGGAGTTTAATGAACACTGAAGCTTTCTTT
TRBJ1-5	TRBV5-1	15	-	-	CASSLAGAGNQPQHF	TGCGCCAGCAGCTTGGCAGGGGCTGGGAATCAGCCCCAGCATTTT
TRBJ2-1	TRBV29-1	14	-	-	CSGLGAGLYNEQFF	TGCAGCGGACTAGGGGCAGGGCTATACAATGAGCAGTTCTTC
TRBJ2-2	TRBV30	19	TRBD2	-	CAWSYQRPGLAEVTGELFF	TGTGCCTGGAGTTACCAACGCCCGGGACTAGCGGAGGTCACCGGGGAGCTGTTTTTT
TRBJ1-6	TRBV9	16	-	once	CASSPHRGTLNSPLHF	TGTGCCAGCAGCCCCCATCGGGGGACCTTAAATTCACCCCTCCACTTT
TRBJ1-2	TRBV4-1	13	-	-	CASSHRVSDGYTF	TGCGCCAGCAGCCACCGAGTCTCGGATGGCTACACCTTC
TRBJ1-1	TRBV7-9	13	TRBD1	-	CASSYGGGREAFF	TGTGCCAGCAGCTACGGAGGGGGCAGGGAAGCTTTCTTT
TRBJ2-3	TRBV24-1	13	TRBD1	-	CATSDLTGQGRYF	TGTGCCACCAGTGATTTAACGGGACAGGGCAGGTATTTT
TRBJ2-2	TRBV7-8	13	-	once	CASSPGNTGELFF	TGTGCCAGCAGCCCCGGTAACACCGGGGAGCTGTTTTTT
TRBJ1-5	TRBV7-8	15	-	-	CASSLAVASNQPQHF	TGTGCCAGCAGCTTAGCGGTAGCTAGCAATCAGCCCCAGCATTTT
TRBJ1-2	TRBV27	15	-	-	CASSSRQNPLYGYTF	TGTGCCAGCAGTTCTCGACAGAACCCACTCTATGGCTACACCTTC
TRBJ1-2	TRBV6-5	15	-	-	CASANPLQWHGGYTF	TGTGCCAGCGCCAATCCTCTACAGTGGCACGGTGGCTACACCTTC
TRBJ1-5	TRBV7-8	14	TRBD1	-	CASSRDRGNQPQHF	TGTGCCAGCAGTCGGGACAGGGGCAATCAGCCCCAGCATTTT
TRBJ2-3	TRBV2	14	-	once	CASSDDRVTDTQYF	TGTGCCAGCAGTGATGATCGGGTCACAGATACGCAGTATTTT
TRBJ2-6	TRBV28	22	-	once	CASSSGWDREYPGPSGANVLTF	TGTGCCAGCAGCTCAGGGTGGGACCGGGAGTATCCGGGGCCTTCTGGGGCCAACGTCCTGACTTTC
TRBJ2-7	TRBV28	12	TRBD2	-	CASGGGGREQYF	TGTGCCAGCGGCGGGGGGGGGCGGGAGCAGTACTTC
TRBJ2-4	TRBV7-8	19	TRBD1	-	CASSFDRGGVLSAKNIQYF	TGTGCCAGCAGCTTCGACAGGGGCGGGGTATTATCGGCCAAAAACATTCAGTACTTC
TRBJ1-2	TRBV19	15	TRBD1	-	CASIGRGTGVFGYTF	TGTGCCAGTATTGGTAGGGGGACAGGGGTATTCGGCTACACCTTC
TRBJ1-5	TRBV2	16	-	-	CASRRTGTNSNQPQHF	TGTGCCAGCAGACGAACAGGGACGAATAGCAATCAGCCCCAGCATTTT
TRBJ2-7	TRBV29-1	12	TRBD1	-	CSAGTGAYEQYF	TGCAGCGCGGGGACAGGGGCCTACGAGCAGTACTTC
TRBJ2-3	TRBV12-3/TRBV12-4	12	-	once	CASSFVTDTQYF	TGTGCCAGCAGTTTCGTGACAGATACGCAGTATTTT
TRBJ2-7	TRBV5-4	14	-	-	CASSSTGRSYEQYF	TGTGCCAGCAGCTCAACAGGGCGTAGCTACGAGCAGTACTTC
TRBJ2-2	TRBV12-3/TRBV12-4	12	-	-	CAEGEGAGELFF	TGTGCCGAGGGGGAAGGGGCCGGGGAGCTGTTTTTT
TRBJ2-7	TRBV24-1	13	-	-	CATSEGPPYEQYF	TGTGCCACCAGTGAGGGACCGCCTTACGAGCAGTACTTC
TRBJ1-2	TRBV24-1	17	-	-	CATSDAGRAGPLGGYTF	TGTGCCACCAGTGACGCCGGGAGGGCGGGACCCCTGGGTGGCTACACCTTC
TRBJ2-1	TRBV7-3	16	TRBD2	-	CASSLGGGLGYNEQFF	TGTGCCAGCAGCTTAGGGGGAGGACTAGGCTACAATGAGCAGTTCTTC
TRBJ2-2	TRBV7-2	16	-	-	CASSSKGGMNTGELFF	TGTGCCAGCAGCTCCAAGGGGGGGATGAACACCGGGGAGCTGTTTTTT
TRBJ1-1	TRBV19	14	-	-	CASIGTADNLRAFF	TGTGCCAGTATTGGTACAGCCGATAATTTACGAGCTTTCTTT